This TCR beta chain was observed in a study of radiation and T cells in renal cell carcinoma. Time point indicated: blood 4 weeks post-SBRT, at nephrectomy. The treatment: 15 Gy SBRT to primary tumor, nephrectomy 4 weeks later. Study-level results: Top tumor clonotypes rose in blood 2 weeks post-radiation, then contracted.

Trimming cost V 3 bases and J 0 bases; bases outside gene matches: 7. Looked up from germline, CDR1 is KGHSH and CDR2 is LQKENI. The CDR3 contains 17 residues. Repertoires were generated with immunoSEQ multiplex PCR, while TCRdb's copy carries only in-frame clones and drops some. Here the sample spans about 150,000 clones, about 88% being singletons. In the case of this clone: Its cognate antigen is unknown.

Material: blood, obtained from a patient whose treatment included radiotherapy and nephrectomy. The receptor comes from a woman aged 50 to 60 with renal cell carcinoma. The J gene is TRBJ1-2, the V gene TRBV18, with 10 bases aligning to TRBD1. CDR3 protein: CASSPRDRGPANYGYTF. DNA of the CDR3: TGTGCCAGCTCACCCCGGGACAGGGGTCCCGCTAACTATGGCTACACCTTC.